The rows below give T cell receptor beta chains drawn from one sample of a study of vaccination and CD4 T cells after COVID-19. The antigens for these receptors are not known. A single record per CDR3 protein comes from TCRdb applying MiXCR to the PCR reads. The sample carries tens of thousands of distinct CDR3 sequences, about 50% recorded once. The sample taken for sequencing was CD4+ T cells from blood, cultured in vitro. Receptors originate from a human donor who had recovered from COVID-19. The conserved cysteine and the conserved F or W are not part of the CDR3 here. A D gene is named only where the DNA matches it firmly.

D gene	V gene	J gene	CDR3 protein
.	TRBV27	TRBJ2-3	ASSGAWTGTDTQY
TRBD1	TRBV6-2/TRBV6-3	TRBJ1-5	ASRDRVRQPQH
.	TRBV14	TRBJ1-1	ASSRGLGSNTEAF
.	TRBV5-5	TRBJ1-2	ASSLEGEGHGYT
.	TRBV2	TRBJ1-2	ASSDGAGGNYGYT
TRBD2	TRBV7-2	TRBJ2-1	ASSRTSGNNEQF
TRBD2	TRBV11-3	TRBJ2-7	ASSGLSSGITSYEQY
TRBD1	TRBV19	TRBJ2-1	ASSPGQGSQYEQF
.	TRBV28	TRBJ1-1	ASSLYGYGSGTEAF
.	TRBV5-1	TRBJ1-2	ASSSDSYGYT
TRBD2	TRBV5-3	TRBJ2-7	ARSSYPISGNRDEQY
.	TRBV10-2	.	ASSDRGMPGRYEQY
.	TRBV7-2	TRBJ2-2	ASSLVRRDTGELF
TRBD1	TRBV19	TRBJ1-2	ASSIDGTGYGYT
TRBD1	TRBV5-1	TRBJ1-1	ASSLYRGNTEAF
.	TRBV7-3	TRBJ2-3	ASSIQGGSDTQY
TRBD2	TRBV7-3	TRBJ2-3	ASSSTSGGGTDTQY
TRBD1	TRBV5-1	TRBJ2-7	ASSPRQGAEYEQY
TRBD2	TRBV5-4	TRBJ2-5	ASSFGGLAGAETQY
TRBD1	TRBV5-1	TRBJ1-2	ASSGTLQGADYGYT
.	TRBV10-3	TRBJ2-7	AISEIGVEQY
.	TRBV18	TRBJ2-5	ASSVGLEGTQY
TRBD1	TRBV5-1	TRBJ1-1	ASSRPGQRDTEAF
TRBD1	TRBV15	TRBJ1-1	ATSTGQGVLGTEAF
.	TRBV27	TRBJ2-1	ASPLDLTNEQF
TRBD1	TRBV7-9	TRBJ1-2	ASSAVRGGSYGYT
TRBD2	TRBV24-1	TRBJ2-1	ATSDSGLAGGDEQF
.	TRBV6-2/TRBV6-3	TRBJ1-2	ASSSTTDYGYT
.	TRBV19	TRBJ2-1	ASSIGTAYNEQF
.	TRBV14	TRBJ1-6	ASSQVGYDSPLH
.	TRBV6-1	TRBJ2-7	ASSEGIAVPYEQY